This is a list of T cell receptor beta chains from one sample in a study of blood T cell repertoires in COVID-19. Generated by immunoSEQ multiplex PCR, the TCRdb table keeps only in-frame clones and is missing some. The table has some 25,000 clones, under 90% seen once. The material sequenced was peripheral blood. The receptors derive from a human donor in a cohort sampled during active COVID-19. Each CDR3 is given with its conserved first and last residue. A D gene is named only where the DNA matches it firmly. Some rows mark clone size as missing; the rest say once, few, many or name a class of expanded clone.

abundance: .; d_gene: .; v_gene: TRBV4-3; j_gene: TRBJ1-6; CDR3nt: TGCGCCAGCAGCCAGGACGTCAGGGTCTCCTATAATTCACCCCTCCACTTT; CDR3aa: CASSQDVRVSYNSPLHF
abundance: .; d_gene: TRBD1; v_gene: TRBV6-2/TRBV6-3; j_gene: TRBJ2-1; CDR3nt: TGTGCCAGCAGTCCGACGACAGGGCCATTCTCCTACAATGAGCAGTTCTTC; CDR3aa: CASSPTTGPFSYNEQFF
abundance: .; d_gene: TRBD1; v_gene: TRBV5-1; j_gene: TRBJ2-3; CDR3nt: TGCGCCAGCAGCCAAGGGACAGGGATTTACACAGATACGCAGTATTTT; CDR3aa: CASSQGTGIYTDTQYF
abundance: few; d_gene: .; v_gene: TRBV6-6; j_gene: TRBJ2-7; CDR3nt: TGTGCCAGCAGTTTCAGGGGTTACGAGCAGTACTTC; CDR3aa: CASSFRGYEQYF
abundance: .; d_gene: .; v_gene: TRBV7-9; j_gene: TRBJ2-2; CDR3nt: TGTGCCAGCAGCTCGGACACCGGGGAGCTGTTTTTT; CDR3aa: CASSSDTGELFF
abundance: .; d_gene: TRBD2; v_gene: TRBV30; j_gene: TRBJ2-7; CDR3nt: TGTGCCTGGAGTGCTCCTAGCGGGGCGCGGCAGTACTTC; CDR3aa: CAWSAPSGARQYF
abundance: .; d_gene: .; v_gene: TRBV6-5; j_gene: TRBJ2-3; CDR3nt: TGTGCCAGCAGACGGGATCTTTCTGCAGATACGCAGTATTTT; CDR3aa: CASRRDLSADTQYF
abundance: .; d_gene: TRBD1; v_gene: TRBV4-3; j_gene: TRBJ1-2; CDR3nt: TGCGCCAGCAGCCAATCAATACAGGGGTTCAACGGCTACACCTTC; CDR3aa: CASSQSIQGFNGYTF
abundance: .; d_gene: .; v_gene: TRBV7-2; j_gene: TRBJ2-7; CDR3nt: TGTGCCAGCAGCTTAGAGAGGATAGCTGAGCAGTACTTC; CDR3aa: CASSLERIAEQYF
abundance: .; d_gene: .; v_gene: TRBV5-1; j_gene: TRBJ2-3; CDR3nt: TGCGCCAGCAGCGCGTTCAGGGGTGCAGATACGCAGTATTTT; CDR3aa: CASSAFRGADTQYF
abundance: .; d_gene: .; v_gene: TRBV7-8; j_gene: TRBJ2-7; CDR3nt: TGTGCCAGCAGCCTCCAGGGAAGCTCCTACGAGCAGTACTTC; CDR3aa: CASSLQGSSYEQYF
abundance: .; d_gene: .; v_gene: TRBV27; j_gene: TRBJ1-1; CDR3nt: TGTGCCAGCAGTTCGGCAGGGATGAACACTGAAGCTTTCTTT; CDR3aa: CASSSAGMNTEAFF
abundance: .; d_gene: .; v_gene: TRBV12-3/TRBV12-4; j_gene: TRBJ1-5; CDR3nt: TGTGCCAGCAGCCTTGATCAGCCCCAGCATTTT; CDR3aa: CASSLDQPQHF
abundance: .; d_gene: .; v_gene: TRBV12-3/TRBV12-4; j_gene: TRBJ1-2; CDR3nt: TGTGCCAGCACCGACCAGGGCGCCTATGGCTACACCTTC; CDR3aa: CASTDQGAYGYTF
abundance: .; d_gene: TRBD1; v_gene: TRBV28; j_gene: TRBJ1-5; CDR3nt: TGTGCCAGCAGTACCCGGGCAGGGGGCATCAATCAGCCCCAGCATTTT; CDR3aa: CASSTRAGGINQPQHF
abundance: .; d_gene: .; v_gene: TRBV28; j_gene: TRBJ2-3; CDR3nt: TGTGCCAGCAGTCCGTCAGGGTTGACGACAGATACGCAGTATTTT; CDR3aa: CASSPSGLTTDTQYF
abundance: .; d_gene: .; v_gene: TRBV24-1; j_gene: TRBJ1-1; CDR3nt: TGTGCCACCAGTGATTTGAATCTGACTGATACAAAATGGAACACTGAAGCTTTCTTT; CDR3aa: CATSDLNLTDTKWNTEAFF
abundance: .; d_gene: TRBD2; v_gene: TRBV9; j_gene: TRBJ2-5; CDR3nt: TGTGCCAGCAGCTCCAGACTGAGCGGGGGGTCAGAGACCCAGTACTTC; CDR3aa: CASSSRLSGGSETQYF
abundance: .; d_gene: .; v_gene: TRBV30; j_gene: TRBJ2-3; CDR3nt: TGTGCCTGGAGTACCGGGTCCGGCGCAGATACGCAGTATTTT; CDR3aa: CAWSTGSGADTQYF
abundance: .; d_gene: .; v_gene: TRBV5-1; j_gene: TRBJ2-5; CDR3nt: TGCGCCAGCAGCTTGGCCGGCAATAGCCTGGTTGTACAAGAGACCCAGTACTTC; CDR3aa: CASSLAGNSLVVQETQYF
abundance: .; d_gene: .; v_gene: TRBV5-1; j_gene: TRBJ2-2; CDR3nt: TGCGCCAGCAGCTTGGGGTCAACAGGGCTGAGCACCGGGGAGCTGTTTTTT; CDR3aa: CASSLGSTGLSTGELFF
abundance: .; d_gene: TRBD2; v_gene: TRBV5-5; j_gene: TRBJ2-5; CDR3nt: TGTGCCAGCAAAGGTGGTAGCGGGTTCCAAGAGACCCAGTACTTC; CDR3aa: CASKGGSGFQETQYF
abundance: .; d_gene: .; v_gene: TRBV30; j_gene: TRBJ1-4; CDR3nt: TGTGCCTGCCGAAGACACAGGGTAATTGGAGAAAAACTGTTTTTT; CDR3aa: CACRRHRVIGEKLFF
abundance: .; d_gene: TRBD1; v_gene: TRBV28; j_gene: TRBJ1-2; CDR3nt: TGTGCCAGCAGTCGGACAGGGGGCGCGCATGGCTACACCTTC; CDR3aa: CASSRTGGAHGYTF
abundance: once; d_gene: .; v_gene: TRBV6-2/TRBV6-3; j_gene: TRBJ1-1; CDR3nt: TGTGCCAGCAGTTACGGGCAGCCTGGCACTGAAGCTTTCTTT; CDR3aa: CASSYGQPGTEAFF
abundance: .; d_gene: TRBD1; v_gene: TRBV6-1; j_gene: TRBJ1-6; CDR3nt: TGTGCCAGCAGTGAGGGACAGAGAGGAAATTCACCCCTCCACTTT; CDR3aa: CASSEGQRGNSPLHF
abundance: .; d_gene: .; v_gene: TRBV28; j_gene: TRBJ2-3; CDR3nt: TGTGCCAGCAGTCCCCAAGATCCCCAGGAGTGGCAGGACTCCCTTACAGATACGCAGTATTTT; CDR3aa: CASSPQDPQEWQDSLTDTQYF
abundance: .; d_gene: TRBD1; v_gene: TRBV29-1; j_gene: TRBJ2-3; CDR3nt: TGCAGCGGCACGCCTTGGACAGGGGAGGGCACAGATACGCAGTATTTT; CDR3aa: CSGTPWTGEGTDTQYF
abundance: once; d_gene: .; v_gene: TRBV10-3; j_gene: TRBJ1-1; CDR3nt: TGTGCCATCAGTGAGTCGGGGGGGAACACTGAAGCTTTCTTT; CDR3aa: CAISESGGNTEAFF
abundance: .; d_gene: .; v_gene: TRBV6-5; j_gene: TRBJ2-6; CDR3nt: TGTGCCAGCAACCCTGGGGGGTCTGGGGCCAACGTCCTGACTTTC; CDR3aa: CASNPGGSGANVLTF
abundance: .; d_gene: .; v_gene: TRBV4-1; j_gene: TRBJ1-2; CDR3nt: TGCGCCAGCAGCCAAGAATCGACAGGCTACAATAACTATGGCTACACCTTC; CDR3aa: CASSQESTGYNNYGYTF
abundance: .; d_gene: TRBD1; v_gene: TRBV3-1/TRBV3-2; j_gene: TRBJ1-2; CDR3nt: TGTGCCAGCAGCTTTGGACAGGGCGAAAATGGCTACACCTTC; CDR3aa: CASSFGQGENGYTF
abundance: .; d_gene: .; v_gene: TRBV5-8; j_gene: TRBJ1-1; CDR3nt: TGTGCCAGCAGCTTGTCCGGGGTCACTGAAGCTTTCTTT; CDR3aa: CASSLSGVTEAFF
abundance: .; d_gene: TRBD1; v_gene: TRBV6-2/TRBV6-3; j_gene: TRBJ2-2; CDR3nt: TGTGCCAGCAGTGGACAGGGGGACACCGGGGAGCTGTTTTTT; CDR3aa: CASSGQGDTGELFF
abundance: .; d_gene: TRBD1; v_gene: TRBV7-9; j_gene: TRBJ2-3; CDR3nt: TGTGCCAGCAGCTTAGTGCAGGGGGCTTTATCAGATACGCAGTATTTT; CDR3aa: CASSLVQGALSDTQYF
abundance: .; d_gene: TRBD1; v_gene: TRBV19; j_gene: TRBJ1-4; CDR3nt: TGTGCCAGTAGTATCAGGGGACAGCGCAATGAAAAACTGTTTTTT; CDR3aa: CASSIRGQRNEKLFF
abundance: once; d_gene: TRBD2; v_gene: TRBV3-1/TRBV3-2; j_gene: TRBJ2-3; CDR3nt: TGTGCCAGCAGCCCACTAGCGGGGGGGAGGACAGATACGCAGTATTTT; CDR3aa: CASSPLAGGRTDTQYF
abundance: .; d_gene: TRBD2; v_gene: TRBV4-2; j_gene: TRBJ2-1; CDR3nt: TGTGCCAGCAGACACCAGCGGGGGGGCTCTTTCAATGAGCAGTTCTTC; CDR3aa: CASRHQRGGSFNEQFF
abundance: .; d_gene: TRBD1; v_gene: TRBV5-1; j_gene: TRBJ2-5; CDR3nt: TGCGCCAGCAGCCAGGACAGGGGGCTAGAAGAGACCCAGTACTTC; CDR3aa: CASSQDRGLEETQYF
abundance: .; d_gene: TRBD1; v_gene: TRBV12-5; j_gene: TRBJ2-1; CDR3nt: TGTGCTAGTGGTTTGGCGGACAGGGTTGAGCAGTTCTTC; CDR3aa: CASGLADRVEQFF
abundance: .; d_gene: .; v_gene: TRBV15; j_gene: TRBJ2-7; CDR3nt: TGTGCCACCAGCACGGAGAAAAATTACGAGCAGTACTTC; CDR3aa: CATSTEKNYEQYF
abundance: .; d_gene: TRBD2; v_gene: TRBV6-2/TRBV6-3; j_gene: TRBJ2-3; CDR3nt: TGTGCCAGCAGTTGGAACGAGCGGGGAACCGCAGATACGCAGTATTTT; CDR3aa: CASSWNERGTADTQYF
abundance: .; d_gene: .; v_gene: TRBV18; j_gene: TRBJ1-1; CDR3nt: TGTGCCAGCTCACCACTAGGGAGCGCGATGAACACTGAAGCTTTCTTT; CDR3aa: CASSPLGSAMNTEAFF
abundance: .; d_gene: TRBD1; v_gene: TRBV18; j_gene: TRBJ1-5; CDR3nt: TGTGCCAGCTCAGGGACAGCGACCCAGCCCCAGCATTTT; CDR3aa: CASSGTATQPQHF
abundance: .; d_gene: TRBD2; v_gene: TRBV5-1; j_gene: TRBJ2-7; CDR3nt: TGCGCCAGCAGCTTAGGACTAGCCACCGGGCGAAGGGGGCAGTACTTC; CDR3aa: CASSLGLATGRRGQYF
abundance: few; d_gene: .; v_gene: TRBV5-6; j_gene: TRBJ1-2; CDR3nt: TGTGCCAGCAGCTTGGTTCGAGACAGGCTCCACTCCTATGGCTACACCTTC; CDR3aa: CASSLVRDRLHSYGYTF
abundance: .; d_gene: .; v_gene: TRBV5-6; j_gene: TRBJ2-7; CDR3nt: TGTGCCAGCAGCTTGGGGCAGATCTCCTACGAGCAGTACTTC; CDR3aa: CASSLGQISYEQYF
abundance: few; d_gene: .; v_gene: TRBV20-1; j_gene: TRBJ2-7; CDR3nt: TGCAGTGCCCTAGATGGTTACGAGCAGTACTTC; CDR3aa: CSALDGYEQYF
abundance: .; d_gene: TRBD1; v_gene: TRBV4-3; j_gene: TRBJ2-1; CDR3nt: TGCGCCAGCAGCCAAGACTCGACAGGGGTCCTCAATGAGCAGTTCTTC; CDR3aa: CASSQDSTGVLNEQFF
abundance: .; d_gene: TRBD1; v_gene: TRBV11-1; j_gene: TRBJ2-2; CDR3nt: TGTGCCAGCAGCTCAACCAAGCCGGGACAGCCAGGGGAGCTGTTTTTT; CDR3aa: CASSSTKPGQPGELFF
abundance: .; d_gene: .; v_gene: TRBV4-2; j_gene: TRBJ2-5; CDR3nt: TGTGCCAGCAGCCGTGGCATAAAAGAGACCCAGTACTTC; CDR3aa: CASSRGIKETQYF
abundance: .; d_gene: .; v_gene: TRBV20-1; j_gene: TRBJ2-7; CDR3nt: TGCAGTGCGGGCAGGTACGAGCAGTACTTC; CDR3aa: CSAGRYEQYF
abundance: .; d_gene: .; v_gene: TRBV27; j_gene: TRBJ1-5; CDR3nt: TGTGCCAGCGGAGATAGCAATCAGCCCCAGCATTTT; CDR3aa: CASGDSNQPQHF
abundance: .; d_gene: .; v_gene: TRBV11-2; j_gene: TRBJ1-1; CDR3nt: TGTGCCAGCAGCTGGGCGCTTGGAGGGAACACTGAAGCTTTCTTT; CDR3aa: CASSWALGGNTEAFF
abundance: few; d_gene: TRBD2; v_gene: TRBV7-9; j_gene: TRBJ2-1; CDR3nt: TGTGCCAGCAGCTTAGCGCTAGCGGGAGACAATGAGCAGTTCTTC; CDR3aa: CASSLALAGDNEQFF
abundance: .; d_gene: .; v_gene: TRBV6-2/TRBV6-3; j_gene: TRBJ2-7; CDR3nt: TGTGCCAGCAGTTACCAGTTCCAGGCTATTTTCTACGAGCAGTACTTC; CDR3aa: CASSYQFQAIFYEQYF
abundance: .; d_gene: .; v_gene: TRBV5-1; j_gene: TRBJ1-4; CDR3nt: TGCGCCAGCAGCTTGGGGGGAGGGTCGACAACTAATGAAAAACTGTTTTTT; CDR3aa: CASSLGGGSTTNEKLFF